A selection of T cell receptor beta chains follows, all from one sample in a study of T cell repertoires in cytomegalovirus infection. Via MiXCR, TCRdb re-called the reads, giving one row per CDR3 protein. The table shows around 450,000 distinct CDR3 sequences, with roughly 30% occurring only once. Material: PBMCs. Every receptor here comes from a human donor in good health (CMV status not recorded). Some clones in this sample may be carry-over from other donors' samples. Both conserved end residues are part of each CDR3.

v_call: TRBV4-3
j_call: TRBJ2-1
cdr3_aa: CASSQAGGVSYNEQFF

v_call: TRBV4-1
j_call: TRBJ2-3
cdr3_aa: CASIQTGTSGGTDTQYF

v_call: TRBV6-1
j_call: TRBJ2-7
cdr3_aa: CASSDVGRRATYEQYF

v_call: TRBV15
j_call: TRBJ2-1
cdr3_aa: CATSRDAADYHEQFF

v_call: TRBV6-5
j_call: TRBJ1-1
cdr3_aa: CASSYRQANTEAFF

v_call: TRBV7-2
j_call: TRBJ2-7
cdr3_aa: CASSSLTSGGLAGAAISYEQYF

v_call: TRBV7-2
j_call: TRBJ2-1
cdr3_aa: CASSLVAVDEQFF

v_call: TRBV6-2/TRBV6-3
j_call: TRBJ2-1
cdr3_aa: CASSYRVPSYNEQFF

v_call: TRBV7-2
j_call: TRBJ2-7
cdr3_aa: CASSKNGGQGAYEQYF

v_call: TRBV15
j_call: TRBJ1-2
cdr3_aa: CATSRQGVGGYTF

v_call: TRBV4-2
j_call: TRBJ2-4
cdr3_aa: CASSQFSGSKAKNIQYF

v_call: TRBV12-3/TRBV12-4
j_call: TRBJ2-3
cdr3_aa: CASSQGGADTQYF

v_call: TRBV4-1
j_call: TRBJ1-5
cdr3_aa: CASSQVHNQPQHF

v_call: TRBV7-9
j_call: TRBJ2-1
cdr3_aa: CASSSFRLAGGLHNEQFF

v_call: TRBV7-2
j_call: TRBJ2-7
cdr3_aa: CASSLGPIGPYEQYF

v_call: TRBV7-2
j_call: TRBJ1-5
cdr3_aa: CASSLDVNQPQHF

v_call: TRBV6-6
j_call: TRBJ2-7
cdr3_aa: CARSYAQQIPTYEQYF

v_call: TRBV28
j_call: TRBJ1-5
cdr3_aa: CASRGGDSRYQPQHF

v_call: TRBV20-1
j_call: TRBJ1-1
cdr3_aa: CSATGLMNTEAFF

v_call: TRBV19
j_call: TRBJ2-2
cdr3_aa: CASSIFYTGELFF

v_call: TRBV4-1
j_call: TRBJ2-1
cdr3_aa: CASSQRTGEQFF

v_call: TRBV11-2
j_call: TRBJ2-5
cdr3_aa: CASSLKRGWETQYF

v_call: TRBV7-9
j_call: TRBJ1-3
cdr3_aa: CASSLAGRRDSVGNTIYF

v_call: TRBV7-9
j_call: TRBJ1-1
cdr3_aa: CASSPPGTGKTEAFF

v_call: TRBV20-1
j_call: TRBJ2-2
cdr3_aa: CSASSTSSNTGELFF

v_call: TRBV15
j_call: TRBJ2-7
cdr3_aa: CATSWAGEVDEQYF

v_call: TRBV6-5
j_call: TRBJ1-3
cdr3_aa: CASTPGGGGSGNTIYF

v_call: TRBV29-1
j_call: TRBJ2-5
cdr3_aa: CSVTGHRSVETQYF

v_call: TRBV6-8
j_call: TRBJ2-5
cdr3_aa: CASSYSGLVGETQYF

v_call: TRBV24-1
j_call: TRBJ1-1
cdr3_aa: CATAQGLGTEAFF

v_call: TRBV12-3/TRBV12-4
j_call: TRBJ1-5
cdr3_aa: CASSAPGEPQHF

v_call: TRBV6-1
j_call: TRBJ2-2
cdr3_aa: CASSMGLAGANTGELFF

v_call: TRBV11-2
j_call: TRBJ1-1
cdr3_aa: CASSLGQEAFF

v_call: TRBV12-3/TRBV12-4
j_call: TRBJ1-4
cdr3_aa: CASSLSGTEKLFF

v_call: TRBV6-6
j_call: TRBJ2-2
cdr3_aa: CASSLLAGGSTGELFF

v_call: TRBV25-1
j_call: TRBJ2-5
cdr3_aa: CASSEFRTGLETQYF

v_call: TRBV15
j_call: TRBJ2-1
cdr3_aa: CATSRDTPDWRGYYNEQFF

v_call: TRBV5-4
j_call: TRBJ2-7
cdr3_aa: CASSLGTGTGDPYEQYF

v_call: TRBV6-6
j_call: TRBJ1-2
cdr3_aa: CASSEPTGGYGYTF

v_call: TRBV7-2
j_call: TRBJ1-5
cdr3_aa: CASRGDVGQPQHF

v_call: TRBV7-9
j_call: TRBJ2-4
cdr3_aa: CASSPSGVAKNIQYF

v_call: TRBV7-9
j_call: TRBJ1-1
cdr3_aa: CASSSGMGANTEAFF

v_call: TRBV5-8
j_call: TRBJ2-5
cdr3_aa: CASSSTPGDQETQYF

v_call: TRBV25-1
j_call: TRBJ2-6
cdr3_aa: CASSSAGANVLTF

v_call: TRBV14
j_call: TRBJ2-3
cdr3_aa: CASSQVKLAAQYF

v_call: TRBV5-4
j_call: TRBJ2-2
cdr3_aa: CASSLATATGELFF

v_call: TRBV6-2/TRBV6-3
j_call: TRBJ2-7
cdr3_aa: CASSPRVLYEQYF

v_call: TRBV7-7
j_call: TRBJ1-5
cdr3_aa: CASSLTLWTGYSNQPQHF

v_call: TRBV6-5
j_call: TRBJ1-5
cdr3_aa: CASSYGEINQPQHF

v_call: TRBV4-1
j_call: TRBJ2-5
cdr3_aa: CASSRRWGADKETQYF

v_call: TRBV7-7
j_call: TRBJ1-6
cdr3_aa: CASSLGEASPLHF

v_call: TRBV7-9
j_call: TRBJ2-5
cdr3_aa: CASSLIETQYF

v_call: TRBV5-4
j_call: TRBJ2-5
cdr3_aa: CASSSTLAGKGETQYF

v_call: TRBV10-3
j_call: TRBJ2-7
cdr3_aa: CAIRDGTGISYEQYF

v_call: TRBV28
j_call: TRBJ1-5
cdr3_aa: CASSPVWAVYQPQHF

v_call: TRBV6-2/TRBV6-3
j_call: TRBJ1-1
cdr3_aa: CASSYLSRGWGDTEAFF

v_call: TRBV4-3
j_call: TRBJ2-7
cdr3_aa: CASSMWQLYEQYF